These T cell receptor beta chains were read from a single sample in a study of T cell responses to AZD1222 COVID-19 vaccine. Produced via immunoSEQ multiplex PCR; TCRdb's table is partial and in-frame only. This table has some 200,000 clones, roughly 93% appearing once. Sequences were derived from peripheral blood, sampled on day 0 of AZD1222 vaccination. The receptors come from an adult in good health. The CDR3 runs from the conserved cysteine through the conserved F or W. A D gene is named only where the DNA matches it firmly. The size field is filled for only some rows; it gives once, few, many or a size class.

D	size	J	V	DNA	CDR3
-	-	TRBJ1-6	TRBV5-1	TGCGCCAGCAGCGCAAACTCTGGCAGTTCGAATTCACCCCTCCACTTT	CASSANSGSSNSPLHF
-	-	TRBJ2-1	TRBV15	TGTGCCACCAGCAGAGATTTGGCAGTACCAAATGAGCAGTTCTTC	CATSRDLAVPNEQFF
TRBD2	-	TRBJ2-5	TRBV28	TGTGCCAGTAGTTTCACCCTAGCGGGAGCCGGGACCTCGCGGACCCAGTACTTC	CASSFTLAGAGTSRTQYF
TRBD2	-	TRBJ2-1	TRBV5-4	TGTGCCAGCAGCGGGACTAGCGGGAGGCCCAGGGGGGGGGAGCAGTTCTTC	CASSGTSGRPRGGEQFF
-	-	TRBJ1-1	TRBV12-3/TRBV12-4	TGTGCCAGCAGTTTAGAGCAGGGGCCTGAAGCTTTCTTT	CASSLEQGPEAFF
-	once	TRBJ1-4	TRBV7-9	TGTGCCAGCAGCTTAGGGCAGACAAATGAAAAACTGTTTTTT	CASSLGQTNEKLFF
TRBD2	-	TRBJ2-5	TRBV27	TGTGCCAGCAGTTTCGGACTAGTGGCGGGGACCCAGTACTTC	CASSFGLVAGTQYF
TRBD1	-	TRBJ1-5	TRBV7-9	TGTGCCAGCAGCCTTGGGGGACAGGGGGATCAGCCCCAGCATTTT	CASSLGGQGDQPQHF
-	-	TRBJ1-6	TRBV27	TGTGCCAGCAGTTTATGGGGGATTAATAATTCACCCCTCCACTTT	CASSLWGINNSPLHF
TRBD2	-	TRBJ2-3	TRBV11-3	TGTGCCAGCAGCCAACGACTAGCGGGGGTAACAGATACGCAGTATTTT	CASSQRLAGVTDTQYF
TRBD2	-	TRBJ2-3	TRBV4-2	TGTGCCAGCAGCCGTGGGCTAGCGGGAGGGGGGGATACGCAGTATTTT	CASSRGLAGGGDTQYF
TRBD2	-	TRBJ2-1	TRBV7-2	TGTGCCAGCAGGCTGGGGAGCGGGATGTACAATGAGCAGTTCTTC	CASRLGSGMYNEQFF
TRBD1	once	TRBJ2-1	TRBV27	TGTGCCAGCAGCACAGGGGCGGCTGAGCAGTTCTTC	CASSTGAAEQFF
-	-	TRBJ2-1	TRBV14	TGTGCCAGCAGCCAAGAAAGCCCGTGGGCTGGCTCCTACAATGAGCAGTTCTTC	CASSQESPWAGSYNEQFF
TRBD1	once	TRBJ2-7	TRBV7-6	TGTGCCAGCAGCTTAGGCCCCTGGGCAGGGGGCGAGTCCTACGAGCAGTACTTC	CASSLGPWAGGESYEQYF
-	-	TRBJ1-2	TRBV3-1/TRBV3-2	TGTGCCAGCAGCCAACAGGATGCTAGGGACTATGGCTACACCTTC	CASSQQDARDYGYTF
-	-	TRBJ2-2	TRBV25-1	TGTGCCAGCAGCCATGACAGAGACACCGGGGAGCTGTTTTTT	CASSHDRDTGELFF
-	-	TRBJ1-2	TRBV3-1/TRBV3-2	TGTGCCAGCAGCCATAACGACGCGATCTATGGCTACACCTTC	CASSHNDAIYGYTF
TRBD1	-	TRBJ2-1	TRBV19	TGTGCCAGTAAAGGGACAGAAAACAATGAGCAGTTCTTC	CASKGTENNEQFF
TRBD1	-	TRBJ2-7	TRBV15	TGTGCCACCAGCAGGGACTCCGGGACAGGGGGCGGACAACCTTCCTACGAGCAGTACTTC	CATSRDSGTGGGQPSYEQYF
TRBD1	-	TRBJ2-3	TRBV5-4	TGTGCCAGCAGCTTGGGTCTGGGGCAGGGGGCAGGAGATACGCAGTATTTT	CASSLGLGQGAGDTQYF
TRBD1	-	TRBJ1-1	TRBV19	TGTGCCAGTAACCCACCGGGACAGGGGATGATGATCGCTGAAGCTTTCTTT	CASNPPGQGMMIAEAFF
TRBD2	-	TRBJ2-1	TRBV19	TGTGCTTCTATAGAGGAGCCGACCCAAGAAGGGGAGGGCTCCTACAATGAGCAGTTCTTC	CASIEEPTQEGEGSYNEQFF
TRBD1	-	TRBJ1-2	TRBV7-9	TGTGCCAGCAGCCCCGGGACAGGCGCTAACTATGGCTACACCTTC	CASSPGTGANYGYTF
TRBD2	-	TRBJ2-7	TRBV6-2/TRBV6-3	TGTGCCAGCAGCCTCAGCGGGGGGGCGGCGGCCGAGCAGTACTTC	CASSLSGGAAAEQYF
TRBD2	-	TRBJ2-3	TRBV6-1	TGTGCCAGCAGTGCGAACCGACTAGCGGGAGTAGTAGATACGCAGTATTTT	CASSANRLAGVVDTQYF
TRBD1	-	TRBJ1-2	TRBV7-9	TGTGCCAGCAGCGGGAACCGGGACAGAGCTGACTATGGCTACACCTTC	CASSGNRDRADYGYTF
-	-	TRBJ2-5	TRBV4-3	TGCGCCAGCAGCCCCACGGGGATAGTCCAGTACTTC	CASSPTGIVQYF
-	-	TRBJ1-1	TRBV7-2	TGTGCCAGCAGCTTAACAGGGCGAATGAACACTGAAGCTTTCTTT	CASSLTGRMNTEAFF
-	-	TRBJ1-3	TRBV28	TGTGCCAGCAACTTGGGAGGTTCTGGAAACACCATATATTTT	CASNLGGSGNTIYF
TRBD1	-	TRBJ2-1	TRBV7-6	TGTGCCAGCAGCTTAGGTGGCAGGGGGCTCTACAATGAGCAGTTCTTC	CASSLGGRGLYNEQFF
-	-	TRBJ1-1	TRBV27	TGTGCCAGCAGTTTATCTGGCGGGGGGCGCGCTGAAGCTTTCTTT	CASSLSGGGRAEAFF
-	-	TRBJ2-7	TRBV20-1	TGCAGTGCAGTCGATAGGTACGAGCAGTACTTC	CSAVDRYEQYF
-	-	TRBJ2-7	TRBV7-6	TGTGCCAGCAGCTTAGAGGGACAAGGGGCCTCCCCGTACTTC	CASSLEGQGASPYF
TRBD1	-	TRBJ1-1	TRBV14	TGTGCCAGCAGCCAAGCGGGACAGGGGAACACTGAAGCTTTCTTT	CASSQAGQGNTEAFF
-	-	TRBJ2-1	TRBV2	TGTGCCAGCACGGGGGCAGCCCGTCGCAATGAGCAGTTCTTC	CASTGAARRNEQFF
-	-	TRBJ1-3	TRBV19	TGTGCCAGTAGTCCACAGGGAAGCAGCGGTGGAAACACCATATATTTT	CASSPQGSSGGNTIYF
TRBD2	-	TRBJ2-3	TRBV7-9	TGTGCCAGCAGCTTACTGGCGCGGGGGACAGATACGCAGTATTTT	CASSLLARGTDTQYF
-	-	TRBJ1-6	TRBV3-1/TRBV3-2	TGTGCCAGCAGCCCTTCCAGCGGGGGCGATGCGAATTCACCCCTCCACTTT	CASSPSSGGDANSPLHF
-	-	TRBJ2-3	TRBV25-1	TGTGCCAGCACCGACAGGGAGGCGGCAGATACGCAGTATTTT	CASTDREAADTQYF
-	once	TRBJ1-2	TRBV13	TGTGCCAGCAGCGGAACAGGGTCCGGCTATGGCTACACCTTC	CASSGTGSGYGYTF
-	-	TRBJ2-6	TRBV9	TGTGCCAGCAGGGACACTTCTGGGGCCAACGTCCTGACTTTC	CASRDTSGANVLTF
-	-	TRBJ1-2	TRBV21-1	TGTGCCAGCGGCCCGGACGGGGAAAGCTACACCTTC	CASGPDGESYTF
TRBD2	-	TRBJ2-2	TRBV5-4	TGTGCCAGCAGCCTCGGGACTAGCGGAACGAACACCGGGGAGCTGTTTTTT	CASSLGTSGTNTGELFF
-	-	TRBJ1-1	TRBV6-1	TGTGCCAGCAGTGAACGGCTTAGCACTGAAGCTTTCTTT	CASSERLSTEAFF
-	-	TRBJ1-1	TRBV11-3	TGTGCCAGCAGCTTACCGCCGCGGGCTTTCTTT	CASSLPPRAFF
-	-	TRBJ1-2	TRBV27	TGTGCCAGCTGGGACTGGAGATTTTATGGCTACACCTTC	CASWDWRFYGYTF
TRBD1	-	TRBJ1-5	TRBV27	TGTGCCAGCAGTTTGGAAGGGACAGGGTTCAATCAGCCCCAGCATTTT	CASSLEGTGFNQPQHF
TRBD2	-	TRBJ2-7	TRBV9	TGTGCCAGCAGCGGAAGACTAGCGGGACCTCTGTCTGAGCAGTACTTC	CASSGRLAGPLSEQYF
TRBD2	-	TRBJ2-4	TRBV11-2	TGTGCCAGCAGCCCACAAACACTAGCGGGAGTAGCCAAAAACATTCAGTACTTC	CASSPQTLAGVAKNIQYF
-	once	TRBJ1-1	TRBV28	TGTGCCAGCAGCCTGAGAGGGACTGAAGCTTTCTTT	CASSLRGTEAFF
-	-	TRBJ1-1	TRBV11-2	TGTGCCAGCAGGGTAAGGGGCACTGAAGCTTTCTTT	CASRVRGTEAFF
-	once	TRBJ2-2	TRBV4-3	TGCGCCAGCAGCCAAGATTGGCGGGCCGCGAACACCGGGGAGCTGTTTTTT	CASSQDWRAANTGELFF
-	-	TRBJ1-2	TRBV4-2	TGTGCCAGCAGCCAAGATGTCGGGAGCGCTAACTATGGCTACACCTTC	CASSQDVGSANYGYTF
-	-	TRBJ1-2	TRBV27	TGTGCCAGCAGTTTAGGGGGCGCGAACTATGGCTACACCTTC	CASSLGGANYGYTF
-	once	TRBJ1-1	TRBV19	TGTGCCAGTACTTTAGGTAACACTGAAGCTTTCTTT	CASTLGNTEAFF
-	-	TRBJ2-1	TRBV7-8	TGTGCCAGCACCGAGCGGGCAGGGAGCTCCTACAATGAGCAGTTCTTC	CASTERAGSSYNEQFF
TRBD1	-	TRBJ1-1	TRBV11-2	TGTGCCAGCAGGCCGATCAGGGGGCGCGGTGAAGCTTTCTTT	CASRPIRGRGEAFF
-	-	TRBJ1-4	TRBV24-1	TGTGCCACCACCCGCTTACAGGCGCCATCGGAAAAACTGTTTTTT	CATTRLQAPSEKLFF
-	-	TRBJ1-2	TRBV9	TGTGCCAGCAGCGTAGGTACAGACCACTATGGCTACACCTTC	CASSVGTDHYGYTF